The subject of this entry is one T cell receptor (beta chain). As yet, its antigen is unknown. The data were obtained in a study of T-cell memory formation after mild COVID-19. Notes on the study in general: Mostly located in CM and EM were contracting CD4+ clones, with contracting CD8+ clones located in EMRA. Some responding clones appeared in pre-infection memory, suggesting cross-reactive memory joined. Clones that contracted from day 15 to 85 had balanced CD4/CD8; later expanders were CD4+ biased.

Libraries for TCRalpha and TCRbeta carried sample barcodes and unique molecular identifiers via 5'RACE. TCRdb re-called the 5' RACE reads through MiXCR, storing one row per CDR3 protein. The data hold over 500,000 distinct CDR3 sequences, with 15% to 20% observed a single time. The V and J ends lost 3 bases and 4 bases respectively, with 15 bases between them. Germline CDR1 reads SGHAT; CDR2 reads FQDESV (reference sequence). This CDR3 is built from 16 residues. The receptor was derived from an adult woman who had mild COVID-19 (a few samples of this study predate the infection). Cell type and time point are not known. The sample comprised PBMCs or a T cell subset sorted from them (not recorded which). The V call is TRBV11-1, the J call TRBJ2-2, with a possible D match to TRBD1 (6 bases). Here the CDR3 DNA reads TGTGCCAGCAGCTTTAATCAGGGGCCCTCCACCGGGGAGCTGTTTTTT. Translated: CASSFNQGPSTGELFF. The whole variable domain, filled in from reference TRBV11-1 and TRBJ2-2, reads EAEVAQSPRYKITEKSQAVAFWCDPISGHATLYWYRQILGQGPELLVQFQDESVVDDSQLPKDRFSAERLKGVDSTLKIQPAELGDSAMYLCASSFNQGPSTGELFFGEGSRLTVL.